The entry that follows covers one T cell receptor beta chain sequence. Its antigen is unknown. This record belongs to a study of cytomegalovirus exposure and HLA in healthy donors. Study conclusions and caveats: Looking again later, the authors saw that most CMV-associated TCR beta chains seemed HLA-restricted. Researchers reported that three CMV-associated chains were confirmed in vitro as CMV antigen-specific. It was taken for granted in presence/absence analyses that sequencing depth across donors was roughly uniform.

This cohort consisted of healthy bone marrow donors. The CDR3 loop spans 16 amino acids. Germline V lookup: CDR1 GTSNPN, CDR2 SVGIG (reference sequence). With 2 bases clipped from V and 1 base from J, the junction kept 9 bases outside the gene matches. PCR involved 60 Vbeta and 13 Jbeta primers. Generated by immunoSEQ multiplex PCR, the TCRdb table keeps only in-frame clones and is missing some. This sample has around 90,000 clones, with roughly 60% found just once. J is TRBJ2-3 and V is TRBV30, with 7 bases lining up with TRBD1. Sequences were obtained from PBMCs. The TCR was taken from a boy between 10 and 17 years old in good health and CMV-seropositive. CDR3 protein: CAWSQLDRVRTDTQYF. CDR3 nucleotide sequence: TGTGCCTGGAGTCAACTAGACAGGGTTCGCACAGATACGCAGTATTTT.